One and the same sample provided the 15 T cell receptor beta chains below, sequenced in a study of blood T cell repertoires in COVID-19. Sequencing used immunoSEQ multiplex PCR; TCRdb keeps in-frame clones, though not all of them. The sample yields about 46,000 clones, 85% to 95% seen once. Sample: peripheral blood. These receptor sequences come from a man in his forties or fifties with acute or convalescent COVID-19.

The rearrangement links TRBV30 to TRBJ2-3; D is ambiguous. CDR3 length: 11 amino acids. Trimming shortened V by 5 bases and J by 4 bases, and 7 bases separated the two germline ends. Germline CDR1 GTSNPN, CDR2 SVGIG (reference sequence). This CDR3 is CAWDISDTQYF. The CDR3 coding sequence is TGTGCCTGGGACATCTCAGATACGCAGTATTTT.

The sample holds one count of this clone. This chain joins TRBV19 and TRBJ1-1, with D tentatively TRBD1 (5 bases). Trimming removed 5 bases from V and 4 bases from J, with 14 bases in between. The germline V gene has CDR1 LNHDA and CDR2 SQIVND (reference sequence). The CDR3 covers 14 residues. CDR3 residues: CASSADSVSTEAFF. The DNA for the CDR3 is TGTGCCAGTAGTGCCGACAGTGTGAGCACTGAAGCTTTCTTT.

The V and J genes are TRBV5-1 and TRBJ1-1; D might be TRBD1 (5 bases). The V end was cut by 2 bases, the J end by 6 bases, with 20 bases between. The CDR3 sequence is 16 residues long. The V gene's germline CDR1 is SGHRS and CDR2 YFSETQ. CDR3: CASSFKQATTGSEAFF. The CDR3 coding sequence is TGCGCCAGCAGCTTCAAACAGGCCACCACAGGATCTGAAGCTTTCTTT.

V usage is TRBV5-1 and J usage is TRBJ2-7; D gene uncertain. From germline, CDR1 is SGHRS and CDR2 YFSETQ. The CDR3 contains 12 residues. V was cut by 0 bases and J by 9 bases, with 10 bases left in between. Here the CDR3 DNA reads TGCGCCAGCAGCTTGGAGAGAGGCGTGCAGTACTTC. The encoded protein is CASSLERGVQYF.

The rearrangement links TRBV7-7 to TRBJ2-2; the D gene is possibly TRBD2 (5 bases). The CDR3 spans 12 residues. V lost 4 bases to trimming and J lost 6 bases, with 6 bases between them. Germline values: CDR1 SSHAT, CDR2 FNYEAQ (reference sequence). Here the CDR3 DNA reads TGTGCCAGCAGCTCTAGCTCCGGGGAGCTGTTTTTT. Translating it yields CASSSSSGELFF.

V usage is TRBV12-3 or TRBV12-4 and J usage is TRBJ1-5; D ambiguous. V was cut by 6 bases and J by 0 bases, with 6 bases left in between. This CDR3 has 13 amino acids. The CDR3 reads CASRSNSNQPQHF. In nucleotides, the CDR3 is TGTGCCAGCAGATCCAATAGCAATCAGCCCCAGCATTTT.

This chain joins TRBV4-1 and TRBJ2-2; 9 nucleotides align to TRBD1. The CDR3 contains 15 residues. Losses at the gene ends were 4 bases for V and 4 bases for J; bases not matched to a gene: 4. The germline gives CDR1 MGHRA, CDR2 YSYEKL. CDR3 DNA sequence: TGCGCCAGCAGCCTCCCGGGACAGGGCACCGGGGAGCTGTTTTTT. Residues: CASSLPGQGTGELFF.

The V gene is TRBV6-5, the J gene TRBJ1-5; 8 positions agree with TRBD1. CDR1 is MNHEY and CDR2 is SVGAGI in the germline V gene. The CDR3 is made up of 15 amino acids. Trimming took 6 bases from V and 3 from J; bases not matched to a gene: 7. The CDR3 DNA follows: TGTGCCAGCAGACCGGACAGGGTACACAATCAGCCCCAGCATTTT. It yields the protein CASRPDRVHNQPQHF.

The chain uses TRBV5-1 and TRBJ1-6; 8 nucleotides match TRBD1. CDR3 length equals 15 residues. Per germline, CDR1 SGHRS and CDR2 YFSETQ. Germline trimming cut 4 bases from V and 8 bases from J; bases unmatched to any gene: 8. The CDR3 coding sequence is TGCGCCAGCAGCACCTCACAGGGGGAGCATTCACCCCTCCACTTT. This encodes CASSTSQGEHSPLHF. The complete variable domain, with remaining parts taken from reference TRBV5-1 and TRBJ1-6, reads KAGVTQTPRYLIKTRGQQVTLSCSPISGHRSVSWYQQTPGQGLQFLFEYFSETQRNKGNFPGRFSGRQFSNSRSEMNVSTLELGDSALYLCASSTSQGEHSPLHFGNGTRLTVT.

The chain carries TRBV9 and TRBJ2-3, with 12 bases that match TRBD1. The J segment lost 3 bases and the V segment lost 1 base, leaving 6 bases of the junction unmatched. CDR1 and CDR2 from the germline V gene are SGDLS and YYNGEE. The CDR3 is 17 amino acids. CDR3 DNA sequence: TGTGCCAGCAGCGTACGGGGGGACAGGGGGCCAACAGATACGCAGTATTTT. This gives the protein CASSVRGDRGPTDTQYF.

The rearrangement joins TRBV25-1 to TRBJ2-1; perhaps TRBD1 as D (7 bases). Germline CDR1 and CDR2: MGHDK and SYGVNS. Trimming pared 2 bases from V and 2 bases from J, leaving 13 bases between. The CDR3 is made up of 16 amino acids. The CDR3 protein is CASSEDGGTAYNEQFF. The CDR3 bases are TGTGCCAGCAGTGAAGATGGGGGGACAGCCTACAATGAGCAGTTCTTC.

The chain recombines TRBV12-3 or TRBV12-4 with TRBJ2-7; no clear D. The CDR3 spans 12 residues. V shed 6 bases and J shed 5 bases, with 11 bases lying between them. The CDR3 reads CASSNYRDEQYF. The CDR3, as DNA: TGTGCCAGCAGCAACTACCGGGACGAGCAGTACTTC.

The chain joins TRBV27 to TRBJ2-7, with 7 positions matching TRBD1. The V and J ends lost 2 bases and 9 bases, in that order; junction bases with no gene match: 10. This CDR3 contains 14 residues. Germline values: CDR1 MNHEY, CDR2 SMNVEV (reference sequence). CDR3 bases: TGTGCCAGCAGTTTAGGGACAGATGGCCGGGTGCAGTACTTC. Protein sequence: CASSLGTDGRVQYF.

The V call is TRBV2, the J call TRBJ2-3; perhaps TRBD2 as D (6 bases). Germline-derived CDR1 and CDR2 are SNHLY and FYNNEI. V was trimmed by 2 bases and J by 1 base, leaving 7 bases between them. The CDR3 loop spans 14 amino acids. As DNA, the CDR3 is TGTGCCAGCAGTGAAACGGGGGGCACAGATACGCAGTATTTT. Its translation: CASSETGGTDTQYF.

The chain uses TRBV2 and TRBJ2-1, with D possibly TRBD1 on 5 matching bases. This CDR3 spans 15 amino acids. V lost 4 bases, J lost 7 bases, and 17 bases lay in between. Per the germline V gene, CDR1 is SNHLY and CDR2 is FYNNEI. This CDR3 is CASSGGGASSNEQFF. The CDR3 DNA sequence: TGTGCCAGCAGTGGTGGTGGGGCCTCTTCTAATGAGCAGTTCTTC. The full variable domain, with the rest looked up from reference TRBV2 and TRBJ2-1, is EPEVTQTPSHQVTQMGQEVILRCVPISNHLYFYWYRQILGQKVEFLVSFYNNEISEKSEIFDDQFSVERPDGSNFTLKIRSTKLEDSAMYFCASSGGGASSNEQFFGPGTRLTVL.